These T cell receptor beta chains were read from a single sample in a study of blood T cell repertoires in COVID-19. The repertoire was sequenced with immunoSEQ multiplex PCR; TCRdb's copy has only in-frame clones and lacks some. The table includes roughly 100,000 clones, 84% detected once. The sample taken for sequencing was peripheral blood. All receptors derive from a human donor in a cohort sampled during active or convalescent COVID-19. Each CDR3 is given with its conserved first and last residue. Fields, in order: CDR3 DNA, CDR3 protein, clone size, D gene, V gene, J gene. D genes are given only for firm matches. Size is omitted from some rows. Given values are once, few, many or a class for expanded clones.

CDR3 DNA: TGTGCCAGCAGCCAAGCCCAGGGGGAAGGTGAGACCCAGTACTTC
CDR3 protein: CASSQAQGEGETQYF
clone size: -
D gene: TRBD1
V gene: TRBV4-2
J gene: TRBJ2-5

CDR3 DNA: TGTGCCTGGAGTGTAAGGAGCTATGGCTACACCTTC
CDR3 protein: CAWSVRSYGYTF
clone size: -
D gene: -
V gene: TRBV30
J gene: TRBJ1-2

CDR3 DNA: TGTGCCAGCGGGAGGGGACAATTGGCTGAAAAACTGTTTTTT
CDR3 protein: CASGRGQLAEKLFF
clone size: -
D gene: -
V gene: TRBV5-8
J gene: TRBJ1-4

CDR3 DNA: TGCGCCAGCAGAACCGGGACAGGGGGCGCGGGTGAAAAACTGTTTTTT
CDR3 protein: CASRTGTGGAGEKLFF
clone size: -
D gene: TRBD1
V gene: TRBV5-1
J gene: TRBJ1-4

CDR3 DNA: TGTGCCAGCAGCGTGTCCGGGACAGGGGTGGTCGAGCAGTACTTC
CDR3 protein: CASSVSGTGVVEQYF
clone size: -
D gene: TRBD1
V gene: TRBV9
J gene: TRBJ2-7

CDR3 DNA: TGCGCCAGCAGCTCCGAACCGACAGGAGAGTATGGCTACACCTTC
CDR3 protein: CASSSEPTGEYGYTF
clone size: -
D gene: -
V gene: TRBV5-1
J gene: TRBJ1-2

CDR3 DNA: TGTGCCAGTAGTATACGATCGTCCGGGAGCGCTGGCAATCAGCCCCAGCATTTT
CDR3 protein: CASSIRSSGSAGNQPQHF
clone size: -
D gene: -
V gene: TRBV19
J gene: TRBJ1-5

CDR3 DNA: TGTGCCAGCAGTCAGGTCACTGAAGCTTTCTTT
CDR3 protein: CASSQVTEAFF
clone size: -
D gene: -
V gene: TRBV12-3/TRBV12-4
J gene: TRBJ1-1

CDR3 DNA: TGCGCCAGCAGCTTGAGGGACAGGGGATACTACGAGCAGTACTTC
CDR3 protein: CASSLRDRGYYEQYF
clone size: -
D gene: TRBD1
V gene: TRBV5-1
J gene: TRBJ2-7

CDR3 DNA: TGTGCCAGCAGCGTAGCTACGGGAGCGGGCTACGAGCAGTACTTC
CDR3 protein: CASSVATGAGYEQYF
clone size: -
D gene: -
V gene: TRBV9
J gene: TRBJ2-7

CDR3 DNA: TGTGCCAGCCGGCCCACAGGGAACCAAGAGACCCAGTACTTC
CDR3 protein: CASRPTGNQETQYF
clone size: -
D gene: -
V gene: TRBV28
J gene: TRBJ2-5

CDR3 DNA: TGTGCCAGCTCACCAGCGAGGGTACCTCCTGAAGCTTTCTTT
CDR3 protein: CASSPARVPPEAFF
clone size: -
D gene: -
V gene: TRBV18
J gene: TRBJ1-1

CDR3 DNA: TGTGCCAGCAACGCACCCTCGGGTCAGCCCCAGCATTTT
CDR3 protein: CASNAPSGQPQHF
clone size: -
D gene: -
V gene: TRBV7-2
J gene: TRBJ1-5

CDR3 DNA: TGTGCCAGCAGCTTAGCGCTGGGAGGGACAGGGCTCTATGGCTACACCTTC
CDR3 protein: CASSLALGGTGLYGYTF
clone size: once
D gene: TRBD1
V gene: TRBV7-2
J gene: TRBJ1-2

CDR3 DNA: TGCGCCAGCAGACAGGCCCTTATGAACACTGAAGCTTTCTTT
CDR3 protein: CASRQALMNTEAFF
clone size: -
D gene: -
V gene: TRBV5-1
J gene: TRBJ1-1

CDR3 DNA: TGTGCCAGCAGCACGACAGGGGTTCAGCCCCAGCATTTT
CDR3 protein: CASSTTGVQPQHF
clone size: -
D gene: TRBD1
V gene: TRBV12-3/TRBV12-4
J gene: TRBJ1-5

CDR3 DNA: TGTGCCAGCAGCGCATCGAGGACAGGGGGGAGTGGCTACACCTTC
CDR3 protein: CASSASRTGGSGYTF
clone size: -
D gene: TRBD1
V gene: TRBV5-5
J gene: TRBJ1-2

CDR3 DNA: TGCAGTGCTAGCAGCCAAGAGACCCAGTACTTC
CDR3 protein: CSASSQETQYF
clone size: few
D gene: -
V gene: TRBV20-1
J gene: TRBJ2-5

CDR3 DNA: TGCGCCAGCAGCTCGGGGGACTCCCTTTATGAGCAGTTCTTC
CDR3 protein: CASSSGDSLYEQFF
clone size: -
D gene: -
V gene: TRBV5-1
J gene: TRBJ2-1

CDR3 DNA: TGTGCCAGCAGCTTAAGGGGGGGATTAAACACTGAAGCTTTCTTT
CDR3 protein: CASSLRGGLNTEAFF
clone size: -
D gene: -
V gene: TRBV7-6
J gene: TRBJ1-1

CDR3 DNA: TGTGCCAGCAGGGCTAGCGGGGGCGGGAAGCAGTACTTC
CDR3 protein: CASRASGGGKQYF
clone size: -
D gene: TRBD2
V gene: TRBV11-2
J gene: TRBJ2-7

CDR3 DNA: TGTGCCAGCAGTGAAGCGCCAGGGGGCGGTCAGCCCCAGCATTTT
CDR3 protein: CASSEAPGGGQPQHF
clone size: few
D gene: TRBD1
V gene: TRBV6-1
J gene: TRBJ1-5

CDR3 DNA: TGTGCCAGCAGCACAGGACAGGGAAGGGAGAACACTGAAGCTTTCTTT
CDR3 protein: CASSTGQGRENTEAFF
clone size: -
D gene: TRBD1
V gene: TRBV5-6
J gene: TRBJ1-1

CDR3 DNA: TGCGCCAGCAGCCAAACCCCGACAGGGACCACTGAAGCTTTCTTT
CDR3 protein: CASSQTPTGTTEAFF
clone size: -
D gene: TRBD1
V gene: TRBV4-1
J gene: TRBJ1-1

CDR3 DNA: TGTGCCAGCAGTGAAGCCCGAACGTCCAGGGGGGCCGGGGAGCTGTTTTTT
CDR3 protein: CASSEARTSRGAGELFF
clone size: -
D gene: -
V gene: TRBV2
J gene: TRBJ2-2

CDR3 DNA: TGTGCCAGCTCACCTTCGGGACAGGGTGGTGAAAAACTGTTTTTT
CDR3 protein: CASSPSGQGGEKLFF
clone size: -
D gene: TRBD1
V gene: TRBV18
J gene: TRBJ1-4

CDR3 DNA: TGTGCCAGCAGCTTGTCGACTAGCGGGGGGGGTCAGGGTACGCAGTATTTT
CDR3 protein: CASSLSTSGGGQGTQYF
clone size: once
D gene: TRBD2
V gene: TRBV7-2
J gene: TRBJ2-3

CDR3 DNA: TGTGCCAGCAGCTTTTTCCGGGACAGAACCTACAATGAGCAGTTCTTC
CDR3 protein: CASSFFRDRTYNEQFF
clone size: -
D gene: TRBD1
V gene: TRBV11-2
J gene: TRBJ2-1

CDR3 DNA: TGTGCCAGCAGCTTAGGGGACAGGGATGTTGAGACCCAGTACTTC
CDR3 protein: CASSLGDRDVETQYF
clone size: -
D gene: TRBD1
V gene: TRBV11-2
J gene: TRBJ2-5

CDR3 DNA: TGTGCCAGTAGTGCTCGATCACAGGACCAACTGTTTTTT
CDR3 protein: CASSARSQDQLFF
clone size: once
D gene: -
V gene: TRBV19
J gene: TRBJ1-4

CDR3 DNA: TGTGCCAGCAGCTTTAGTCCCCGCAAAGATGGCTACACCTTC
CDR3 protein: CASSFSPRKDGYTF
clone size: -
D gene: -
V gene: TRBV7-2
J gene: TRBJ1-2